These 10 T cell receptor beta chains were all obtained from the same sample, sequenced in a study of blood T cell repertoires in COVID-19. The method was immunoSEQ multiplex PCR; TCRdb's version includes in-frame clones alone and lacks a portion of them. The sample yields around 370,000 clones, roughly 89% seen once. Material: peripheral blood. The source of these receptors is a woman aged 18-29 years who had recovered from COVID-19.

The chain joins TRBV6-5 to TRBJ2-1; 9 positions agree with TRBD2. The length of the CDR3 is 15 residues. In germline, CDR1 is MNHEY, CDR2 SVGAGI. J gave up 7 bases and V 8 bases, and 12 bases lay outside the gene matches. The CDR3 sequence is CASSISGSFMNEQFF. CDR3 nucleotide sequence: TGTGCCAGCTCGATTAGCGGGAGTTTTATGAATGAGCAGTTCTTC.

The rearrangement joins TRBV7-2 to TRBJ2-7; D may be TRBD1 (6 bases). Trimming left V 5 bases short and J 2 bases short, with 22 bases between. The CDR3 consists of 17 residues. Germline loops: CDR1 SGHTA, CDR2 FQGNSA. This chain's CDR3 is CASSQTNNPGQTYEQYV. DNA for the CDR3: TGTGCCAGCAGCCAAACTAACAATCCGGGACAAACCTACGAGCAGTACGTC.

This chain links TRBV5-1 with TRBJ2-1; D unresolved. Germline CDR1 reads SGHRS; CDR2 reads YFSETQ. V was trimmed by 0 bases and J by 3 bases, leaving 10 bases between them. The CDR3 is 15 amino acids. The CDR3 sequence is CASSLVAEVYNEQFF. Written as DNA, the CDR3 is TGCGCCAGCAGCTTGGTTGCGGAAGTCTACAATGAGCAGTTCTTC.

The rearrangement links TRBV28 to TRBJ2-1, with 8 bases lining up with TRBD2. The CDR3 length is 17 residues. The ends lost 8 bases at V and 5 bases at J; junction bases unmatched: 17. Germline V gene lookup returns CDR1 MDHEN and CDR2 SYDVKM. CDR3 sequence: CASSDTRTDSGNNEQFF. The CDR3 DNA follows: TGTGCCAGCTCGGATACTAGAACGGATAGCGGGAACAATGAGCAGTTCTTC.

Only one count was recorded for this clone. V and J are TRBV18 and TRBJ2-1, with a possible D match to TRBD2 (6 bases). The CDR3 totals 18 residues. CDR1 and CDR2 from the germline V gene are KGHSH and LQKENI. Trimming took off 3 bases at V and 5 bases at J, with 23 bases between the two ends. Here the CDR3 reads CASSPNLFSAGINNEQFF. Written as DNA, the CDR3 is TGTGCCAGCTCACCTAACCTCTTTAGCGCGGGAATAAACAATGAGCAGTTCTTC. Full variable domain (rest looked up from reference TRBV18 and TRBJ2-1): NAGVMQNPRHLVRRRGQEARLRCSPMKGHSHVYWYRQLPEEGLKFMVYLQKENIIDESGMPKERFSAEFPKEGPSILRIQQVVRGDSAAYFCASSPNLFSAGINNEQFFGPGTRLTVL.

This clone came up once. The genes are TRBV12-3 or TRBV12-4 and TRBJ2-2; no clear D. This CDR3 has 13 amino acids. V was cut by 6 bases and J by 6 bases, with 11 bases left in between. This CDR3 reads CASSPSVAGELFF. The CDR3 DNA follows: TGTGCCAGCAGCCCGAGTGTGGCCGGGGAGCTGTTTTTT.

The chain carries TRBV9 and TRBJ1-3; 10 bases are shared with TRBD1. This CDR3 spans 16 amino acids. Germline lookup yields CDR1 SGDLS and CDR2 YYNGEE. Trimming at V came to 0 bases and at J to 4 bases, leaving 4 bases not matched to a gene. The CDR3 bases are TGTGCCAGCAGCGTAGCCGGGACAGGGGTCGGAAACACCATATATTTT. Its protein is CASSVAGTGVGNTIYF.

This chain links TRBV14 with TRBJ1-3, with no clear D. The CDR3 has 15 amino acids. Germline CDR1 is SGHDN and CDR2 is FVKESK. V lost 1 base and J lost 1, with 8 bases in between. The CDR3 sequence: CASSQGESSGNTIYF. The CDR3 DNA follows: TGTGCCAGCAGCCAAGGGGAGTCTTCTGGAAACACCATATATTTT.

The rearrangement joins TRBV4-1 to TRBJ1-5, with 10 bases matching TRBD1. Germline assignment: CDR1 MGHRA and CDR2 YSYEKL. V lost 4 bases, J lost 7 bases, and 10 bases stayed unmatched. This CDR3 has 16 amino acids. CDR3 coding DNA: TGCGCCAGCAGCCCCGACCCGGGACAGGGGCGACAGCCCCAGCATTTT. Protein sequence: CASSPDPGQGRQPQHF.

This chain joins TRBV6-5 and TRBJ1-2; D is undetermined. V shed 1 base and J shed 7 bases, with 13 bases lying between them. Per germline, CDR1 MNHEY and CDR2 SVGAGI. CDR3 length: 14 amino acids. The CDR3 DNA is TGTGCCAGCAGTTACTTCCCGGGGATAAGTGGCTACACCTTC. Its translation: CASSYFPGISGYTF.